This entry concerns a single TCR beta chain. Sequencing used immunoSEQ multiplex PCR; TCRdb keeps in-frame clones, though not all of them. The sample includes about 88,000 clones, just over 90% of them seen just once. V dropped 0 bases and J dropped 10 bases, with 12 bases sitting between them. The CDR3 sequence is 14 residues long. CDR1 is MNHNY and CDR2 is SVGAGI in the germline V gene (reference sequence). The sample comes from a study of control samples from healthy donors and cancer patients. The sequencing input was blood. The TCR comes from a man aged 18-30 years in good health. The chain carries TRBV6-6 and TRBJ1-4; D gene uncertain. CDR3 nucleotide sequence: TGTGCCAGCAGTTACTCCTCAGCCGAAGGAAAACTGTTTTTT. As protein: CASSYSSAEGKLFF.